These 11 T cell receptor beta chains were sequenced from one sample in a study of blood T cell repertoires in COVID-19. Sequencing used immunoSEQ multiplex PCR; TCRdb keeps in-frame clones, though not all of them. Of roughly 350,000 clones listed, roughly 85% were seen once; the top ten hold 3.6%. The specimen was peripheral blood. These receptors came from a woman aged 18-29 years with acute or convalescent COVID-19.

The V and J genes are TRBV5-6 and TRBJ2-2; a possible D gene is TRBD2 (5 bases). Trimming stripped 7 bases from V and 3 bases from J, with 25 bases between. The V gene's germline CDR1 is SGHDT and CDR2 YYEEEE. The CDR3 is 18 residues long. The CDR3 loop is CASPRQLVTNGDTGELFF. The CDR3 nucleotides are TGTGCCAGCCCGAGGCAGCTTGTCACTAACGGGGACACCGGGGAGCTGTTTTTT.

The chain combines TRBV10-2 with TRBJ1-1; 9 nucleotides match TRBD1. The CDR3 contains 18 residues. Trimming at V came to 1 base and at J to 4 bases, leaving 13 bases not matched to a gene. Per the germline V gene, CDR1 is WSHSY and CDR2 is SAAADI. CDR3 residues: CASSEYGTGGGLRTEAFF. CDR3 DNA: TGCGCCAGCAGTGAGTACGGTACAGGGGGCGGTTTACGCACTGAAGCTTTCTTT.

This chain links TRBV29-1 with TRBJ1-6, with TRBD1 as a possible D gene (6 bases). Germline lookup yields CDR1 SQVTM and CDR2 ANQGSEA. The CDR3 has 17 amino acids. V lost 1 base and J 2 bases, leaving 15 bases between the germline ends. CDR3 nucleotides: TGCAGCGTTGAAGGTGAAGGGGGGGGCACCTATAATTCACCCCTCCACTTT. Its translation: CSVEGEGGGTYNSPLHF.

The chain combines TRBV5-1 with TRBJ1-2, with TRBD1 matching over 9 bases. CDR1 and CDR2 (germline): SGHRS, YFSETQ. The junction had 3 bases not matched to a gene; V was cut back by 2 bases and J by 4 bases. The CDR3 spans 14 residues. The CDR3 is CASSLLTGGYGYTF. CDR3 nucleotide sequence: TGCGCCAGCAGCTTACTGACAGGGGGCTATGGCTACACCTTC.

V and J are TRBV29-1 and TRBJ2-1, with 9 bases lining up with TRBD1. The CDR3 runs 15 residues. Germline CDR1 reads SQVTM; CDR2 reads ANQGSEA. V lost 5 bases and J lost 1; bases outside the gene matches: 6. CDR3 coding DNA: TGCAGCGTTACCCCCGGGACAGGGTCCTACAATGAGCAGTTCTTC. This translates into CSVTPGTGSYNEQFF.

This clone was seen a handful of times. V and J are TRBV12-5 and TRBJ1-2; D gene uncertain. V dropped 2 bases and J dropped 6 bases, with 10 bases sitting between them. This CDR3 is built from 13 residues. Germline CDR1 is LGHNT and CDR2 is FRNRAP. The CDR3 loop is CASGLFHQNGYTF. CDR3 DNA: TGTGCTAGTGGTTTGTTCCATCAAAATGGCTACACCTTC.

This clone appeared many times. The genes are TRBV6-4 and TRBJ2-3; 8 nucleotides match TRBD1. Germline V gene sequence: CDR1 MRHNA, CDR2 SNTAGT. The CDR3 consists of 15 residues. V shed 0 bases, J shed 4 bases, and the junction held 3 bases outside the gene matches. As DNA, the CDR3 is TGTGCCAGCAGTGACTCGACACAGGGGGCAGATACGCAGTATTTT. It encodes CASSDSTQGADTQYF.

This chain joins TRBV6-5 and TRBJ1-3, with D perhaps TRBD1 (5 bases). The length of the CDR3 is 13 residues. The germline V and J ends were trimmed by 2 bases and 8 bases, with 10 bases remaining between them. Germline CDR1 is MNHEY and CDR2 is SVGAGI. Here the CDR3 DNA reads TGTGCCAGCAGTTACACTTCGGGGGACACCATATATTTT. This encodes CASSYTSGDTIYF.

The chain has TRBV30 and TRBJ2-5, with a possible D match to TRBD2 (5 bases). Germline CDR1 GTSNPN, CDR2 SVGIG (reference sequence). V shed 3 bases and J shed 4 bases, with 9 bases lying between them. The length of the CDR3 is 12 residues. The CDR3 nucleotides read TGTGCCTGGAGGGGAGATGGAGAGACCCAGTACTTC. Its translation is CAWRGDGETQYF.

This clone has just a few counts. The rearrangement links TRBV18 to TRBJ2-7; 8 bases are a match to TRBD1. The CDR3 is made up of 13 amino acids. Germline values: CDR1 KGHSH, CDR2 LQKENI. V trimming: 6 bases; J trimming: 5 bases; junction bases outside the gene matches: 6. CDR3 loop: CASSADRGHEQYF. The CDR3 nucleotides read TGTGCCAGCTCGGCCGACAGGGGCCACGAGCAGTACTTC.

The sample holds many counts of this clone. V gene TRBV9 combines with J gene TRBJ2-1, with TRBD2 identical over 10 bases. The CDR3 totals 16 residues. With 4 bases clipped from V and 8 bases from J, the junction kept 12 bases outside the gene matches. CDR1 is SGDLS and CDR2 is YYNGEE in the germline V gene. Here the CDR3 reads CASSPGGAGGAHEQFF. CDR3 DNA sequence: TGTGCCAGCAGCCCCGGTGGAGCGGGGGGGGCCCATGAGCAGTTCTTC.